What follows are 17 T cell receptor beta chains derived from one specimen sequenced in a study of neurological immune-mediated disorders (dated by TCRdb to between 2018 and 2020). The library was built by means of 5' RACE. The run used an Illumina HiSeq 2500. TCRdb reprocessing: public reads trimmed at Q25 with fastp, clones called with MiXCR, in-frame beta chains kept. Rows with one shared CDR3 protein collapse into an entry with the most common genes and DNA. The sample table holds under 80,000 distinct CDR3 sequences, of which 4% to 6% were seen once. Of the sample, about 3% is held by the ten largest clones. The sample was PBMCs. The source of these receptors is a woman in her 30s with multiple sclerosis.

This clonotype was observed at least ten times. This sequence joins TRBV12-3 or TRBV12-4 and TRBJ1-2; D gene ambiguous. V lost 5 bases and J lost 8, with 15 bases in between. The CDR3 has 13 residues. The CDR3 spells CASSPQIGLGYTF. The CDR3 coding sequence is TGTGCCAGCAGTCCCCAAATCGGGTTGGGCTACACCTTC.

This clonotype was seen at least ten times. The genes are TRBV12-3 or TRBV12-4 and TRBJ1-4, with 12 nucleotides matching TRBD1. The CDR3 has 14 amino acids. J gave up 8 bases and V 7 bases, and 5 bases lay outside the gene matches. The CDR3 coding sequence is TGTGCCAGCAACACCGGGACAGGGGGCGAAAAACTGTTTTTT. Protein sequence: CASNTGTGGEKLFF.

This chain joins TRBV2 and TRBJ2-7; D is possibly TRBD2 (5 bases). V was trimmed by 0 bases and J by 4 bases, leaving 10 bases between them. CDR1 is SNHLY, CDR2 FYNNEI, per germline. The CDR3 is 14 residues long. The CDR3 here is CASSEAPGTYEQYF. CDR3 sequence (DNA): TGTGCCAGCAGTGAAGCGCCGGGAACGTACGAGCAGTACTTC.

Notes on this clonotype: It may be a read error: a sequence one base away is much more abundant. The V call is TRBV5-1, the J call TRBJ1-2; D gene uncertain. CDR1 and CDR2 (germline): SGHRS, YFSETQ. This CDR3 is 15 amino acids long. The CDR3 sequence is CTSSPRTDDLSGYTF. In nucleotides, the CDR3 is TGCACCAGCAGCCCCCGGACGGACGACTTGTCCGGCTACACCTTC.

Many counts were recorded for this clonotype. CDR3 region: CASTHRNEQFF. CDR3 nucleotides: TGCGCCAGCACCCATCGGAATGAGCAGTTCTTC. This sequence joins TRBV5-1 and TRBJ2-1; D not certain. CDR1 SGHRS and CDR2 YFSETQ come from the germline V gene. V lost 6 bases and J 7 bases, leaving 8 bases between the germline ends. The CDR3 has 11 residues.

This clonotype was counted at least ten times. J is TRBJ2-7 and V is TRBV5-1; 7 bases fit TRBD2. Trimming cost V 0 bases and J 2 bases; bases outside gene matches: 5. The CDR3 is 15 amino acids. Germline lookup yields CDR1 SGHRS and CDR2 YFSETQ. The CDR3 reads CASSLASSGTYEQYF. In DNA form, the CDR3 reads TGCGCCAGCAGCTTGGCGTCTAGCGGAACCTACGAGCAGTACTTC.

As for this clonotype: This may stem from a read error, because a much larger clone lies one nucleotide away. The chain employs TRBV20-1 and TRBJ2-3; D remains ambiguous. This CDR3 spans 13 amino acids. From germline, CDR1 is DFQATT and CDR2 SNEGSKA (reference sequence). Trimming pared 6 bases from V and 2 bases from J, leaving 12 bases between. The CDR3 coding sequence is TGCAGTGCGCCCTGGAGAGTCACAGATACGCAGTATTTT. This translates into CSAPWRVTDTQYF.

In this sample, this clonotype turned up many times. V and J are TRBV18 and TRBJ1-2; D unclear. Trimming took off 1 base at V and 9 bases at J, with 15 bases between the two ends. The CDR3 runs to 14 residues. Per germline, CDR1 KGHSH and CDR2 LQKENI. Written as DNA, the CDR3 is TGTGCCAGCTCACCACGGGATTTGACCGACAGCTACACCTTC. This encodes CASSPRDLTDSYTF.

This clonotype was seen many times. The rearrangement links TRBV5-1 to TRBJ1-2; a possible D gene is TRBD1 (5 bases). Germline assignment: CDR1 SGHRS and CDR2 YFSETQ. V dropped 5 bases and J dropped 6 bases, with 17 bases sitting between them. The CDR3 is 14 residues long. The DNA of the CDR3 is TGCGCCAGCAGTTATGACACGGGAGGGGATGGCTACACCTTC. It specifies CASSYDTGGDGYTF.

The sample holds a few counts of this clonotype. The chain couples TRBV7-6 to TRBJ2-5; 10 bases line up with TRBD2. V was clipped by 4 bases and J by 3 bases; unmatched bases: 14. The CDR3 runs 18 residues. Germline-derived CDR1 and CDR2 are SGHVS and FNYEAQ. CDR3 protein: CASSSAPTLLAGKETQYF. The CDR3, as DNA: TGTGCCAGCAGCTCCGCTCCAACTTTACTAGCGGGGAAAGAGACCCAGTACTTC.

In this sample, this clonotype turned up many times. This chain joins TRBV29-1 and TRBJ2-5; either TRBD1 or TRBD2 may fit D (6 bases each). The V gene's germline CDR1 is SQVTM and CDR2 ANQGSEA. Between the trimmed V and J ends, which lost 5 bases and 3 bases, there was a span of 16 bases. CDR3 length equals 14 residues. CDR3 amino acids: CSVTRGGGEETQYF. The CDR3 nucleotides read TGCAGCGTTACGCGGGGTGGGGGCGAAGAGACCCAGTACTTC.

This clonotype appeared many times. V gene TRBV27 combines with J gene TRBJ2-7; D perhaps matches TRBD1 (5 bases). The ends were cut back, 3 bases at V and 1 base at J, with 13 bases in the middle. There are 15 residues in the CDR3. Germline lookup yields CDR1 MNHEY and CDR2 SMNVEV (reference sequence). CDR3 region: CASSFSWQGSYEQYF. The CDR3 nucleotides read TGTGCCAGCAGTTTCTCTTGGCAGGGATCCTACGAGCAGTACTTC.

This clonotype was detected ten times or more. The chain carries TRBV12-3 or TRBV12-4 and TRBJ1-2; TRBD1 might be the D (5 bases). Trimming took 1 base from V and 6 from J, leaving 15 bases between them. CDR3 size: 15 residues. The CDR3 DNA follows: TGTGCCAGCAGTTTAGGGCTTGTAGGGGTCCATGGCTACACCTTC. Encoded protein: CASSLGLVGVHGYTF.

The chain is built from TRBV18 and TRBJ1-1, with D uncertain. Germline CDR1 is KGHSH and CDR2 is LQKENI. V lost 5 bases, J lost 1 base, and 8 bases lay in between. CDR3 length equals 13 residues. CDR3 in amino acids: CASSAHPNTEAFF. CDR3 bases: TGTGCCAGCTCAGCCCATCCGAACACTGAAGCTTTCTTT.

This clonotype occurred many times. A junction end diverges from the germline sequence, so it may reflect a read error. This chain connects TRBV7-2 to TRBJ1-5; D is possibly TRBD1 (5 bases). The CDR3 is 15 amino acids. Germline lookup yields CDR1 SGHTA and CDR2 FQGNSA. The CDR3 region has the DNA TGTGCCAGCAGCTTAGGACAGACTAGCAATCAGCCCCAGAATTTT. It yields the protein CASSLGQTSNQPQNF.

In its sample, this clonotype was seen a few times. The J gene is TRBJ1-5, the V gene TRBV20-1; TRBD1 matches 7 bases. With 4 bases clipped from V and 6 bases from J, the junction kept 12 bases outside the gene matches. Germline V gene sequence: CDR1 DFQATT, CDR2 SNEGSKA (reference sequence). The CDR3 runs 15 residues. CDR3 loop: CSAIRERQGRQPQHF. The CDR3 DNA reads as TGCAGTGCTATTAGAGAACGACAGGGTCGTCAGCCCCAGCATTTT.

This clonotype was counted ten times or more. This rearrangement joins TRBV6-5 to TRBJ2-5, with TRBD1 identical over 8 bases. J lost 1 base, V lost 2 bases, and 0 bases had no gene match. The germline V gene encodes CDR1 MNHEY and CDR2 SVGAGI. The CDR3 covers 14 residues. The DNA of the CDR3 is TGTGCCAGCAGTTACGGGACAGGCCAAGAGACCCAGTACTTC. Encoded protein: CASSYGTGQETQYF.